The 12 T cell receptor beta chains below come from one sample, sequenced in a study of blood T cells in healthy people across ages. The authors ran a second PCR of 7 to 11 cycles using a sample-barcoded 5' primer and a J-beta primer mix. Using its own MiXCR run on the 5' RACE reads, TCRdb lists one record per CDR3 protein. The data show 650,000 to 1,000,000 distinct CDR3 sequences, 46% seen once. Sequencing was done on a sample of blood. These receptor sequences come from an older man in good health.

The table lists this clonotype with a few counts. This chain uses TRBV12-3 or TRBV12-4 with TRBJ1-5; D is uncertain. The V end lost 3 bases, the J end lost 7 bases, and 7 bases lay between the germline ends. The CDR3 spans 12 residues. The CDR3 DNA follows: TGTGCCAGCAGTTTCTTGCAACAGCCCCAGCATTTT. Translated, it gives CASSFLQQPQHF.

CDR3 sequence reads: CASSLEGSGVAFF. DNA for the CDR3: TGTGCCAGCAGCTTAGAGGGATCAGGGGTCGCTTTCTTT. The chain is built from TRBV7-9 and TRBJ1-1; D is possibly TRBD1 (6 bases). The germline gives CDR1 SEHNR, CDR2 FQNEAQ (reference sequence). The CDR3 is 13 amino acids. V shed 1 base and J shed 11 bases, with 14 bases lying between them.

This clonotype came up a few times. J is TRBJ2-7 and V is TRBV5-1; D unclear. This CDR3 comprises 18 residues. The V gene's germline CDR1 is SGHRS and CDR2 YFSETQ. V was pared by 0 bases and J by 3 bases, with 22 bases between. Written as DNA, the CDR3 is TGCGCCAGCAGCTTGGGCCCCCAGAACCACCAGATTAACTACGAGCAGTACTTC. It specifies CASSLGPQNHQINYEQYF.

This clonotype was observed a single time. At one of its ends the junction is not consistent with the germline gene, which may arise from a read error. The chain couples TRBV20-1 to TRBJ2-1; TRBD2 matches 9 bases. The germline V gene has CDR1 DFQATT and CDR2 SNEGSKA (reference sequence). There are 16 residues in the CDR3. The DNA of the CDR3 is TGCAGTGCTGGAGATCCGAGCGGGAGGAGGTACAATGAGCAGTTCTTC. This sequence encodes CSAGDPSGRRYNEQFF.

A remark on this clonotype: A much larger clone lies one base from this, so it may be a read error. The chain joins TRBV12-3 or TRBV12-4 to TRBJ2-5; the match to TRBD2 covers 8 bases. This CDR3 spans 17 amino acids. The ends lost 5 bases at V and 11 bases at J; junction bases unmatched: 22. This CDR3 is CASSPSLSGIAGNEQYF. CDR3 DNA: TGTGCCAGCAGTCCGTCCCTTAGCGGGATTGCCGGCAATGAGCAGTACTTC.

To note about this clonotype: Relative to the germline gene, one junction end is altered; a read error may explain this. The chain employs TRBV24-1 and TRBJ2-5; D call uncertain. This CDR3 has 17 residues. Germline CDR1 and CDR2: KGHDR and SFDVKD. The CDR3 nucleotides read TGTCCCACCAGTGATTTCCCGAACGACGGAATACAAGAGACCCAGTACTTC. Protein: CPTSDFPNDGIQETQYF.

This chain links TRBV29-1 with TRBJ2-7; 9 bases agree with TRBD2. The V segment lost 1 base and the J segment 4 bases; nucleotides outside the gene matches: 5. This CDR3 has 14 amino acids. Germline assignment: CDR1 SQVTM and CDR2 ANQGSEA. CDR3 coding DNA: TGCAGCGTTGAAGCAACTAGCGGGCCATACGAGCAGTACTTC. Residues: CSVEATSGPYEQYF.

On this clonotype itself: This could be a read error, since a much larger clone is one nucleotide away. The chain has TRBV20-1 and TRBJ2-6; D gene ambiguous. The CDR3 has 12 residues. Germline V lookup: CDR1 DFQATT, CDR2 SNEGSKA (reference sequence). CDR3 nucleotide sequence: TGCAGTGCTGAATCTGGGGTCAACGTCCTGACTTTC. Protein sequence: CSAESGVNVLTF.

The V and J genes are TRBV15 and TRBJ1-2; a weak D match, TRBD1 (6 bases). This CDR3 has 15 amino acids. V dropped 5 bases and J dropped 0 bases, with 13 bases sitting between them. The germline V gene has CDR1 LNHNV and CDR2 YYDKDF (reference sequence). This CDR3 is CATSPGQIANYGYTF. CDR3 sequence (DNA): TGTGCCACCAGCCCCGGACAGATCGCTAACTATGGCTACACCTTC.

The J gene is TRBJ2-2, the V gene TRBV7-3; 8 bases are shared with TRBD2. Germline V gene sequence: CDR1 SGHTA, CDR2 FQGTGA. The CDR3 runs 17 residues. Trimming removed 5 bases from V and 4 bases from J; junction bases left unmatched: 12. CDR3 nucleotide sequence: TGTGCCAGCAGCCCTCTGAGTAGCGGGACGGGCACCGGGGAGCTGTTTTTT. This translates into CASSPLSSGTGTGELFF.

Notes on this clonotype: It may be a read error: a sequence one base away is much more abundant. The J gene is TRBJ2-3, the V gene TRBV5-5, with D tentatively TRBD2 (6 bases). The CDR3 has 15 residues. The germline V gene encodes CDR1 SGHKS and CDR2 YYEKEE (reference sequence). The CDR3 spells CASSLGPGETDTRYF. The CDR3 DNA is TGTGCCAGCAGCTTGGGTCCGGGAGAGACAGATACGCGGTATTTT.

This clonotype was picked up a small number of times. The chain carries TRBV27 and TRBJ2-7; 7 bases are shared with TRBD2. The CDR3 has 13 residues. The germline CDR1 and CDR2 sequences are MNHEY and SMNVEV (reference sequence). With V trimmed by 4 bases and J by 3 bases, 3 bases remained unmatched. The CDR3 protein is CASSSWGGYEQYF. The CDR3 nucleotides read TGTGCCAGCAGTTCGTGGGGGGGCTACGAGCAGTACTTC.